The T cell receptor beta chain under discussion was sequenced for a study of blood T cell repertoires in COVID-19 (dated by TCRdb to about 2020). Describing the broader study: Samples covering the acute and convalescent phases of COVID-19 were provided by collaborators in the United States, Italy and Spain. The repertoires were made available in a free public database intended to serve as a resource for research on the immune response to SARS-CoV-2. Where available, HLA class I and class II types were taken from metadata supplied by the sample provider and were not determined by assay-based typing. The samples were drawn from the first 160 participants of the ongoing ImmuneRACE study and from 1,200 or so subjects provided by 6 global collaborators. Sample metadata almost always included a de-identified subject ID, COVID-19 status, age in years and sex. The prospective study material was composed of cDNA or gDNA derived from T cells, B-cell-depleted T cells, or PBMCs. The dataset comprised deeply sampled blood TCRbeta repertoires from subjects exposed to, actively infected with, or recovered from COVID-19. What the authors observed across the whole study: The quantity of clinical and demographic metadata differed by source and by participant and was supplied without curation.

Collaborating institutions collected whole blood in K2EDTA tubes following their own protocols. For TCRbeta analysis, collaborators shipped samples as frozen whole blood, isolated PBMCs, or DNA extracted from either of those sample types. TCRbeta CDR3 regions were amplified from genomic DNA using the immunoSEQ Assay, a bias-controlled multiplex PCR. From the authors' description of their analysis: Nucleated cell counts per sample were estimated from amplification of reference gene primers within the assay. Sequence reads were collapsed and filtered to measure the absolute abundance of every unique TCRbeta CDR3 rearrangement. For each sample, productive Simpson clonality was calculated as the square root of Simpson's diversity index over productive rearrangements. Here the immuneACCESS table is served through TCRdb, limited to in-frame sequences with V and J called. Missing clones are a known gap in these copies; in checked studies unresolved V genes cover under half, and the rest lacks a known reason. Clone size and V and J calls were adopted from that table, with D and trimming inferred from the DNA. Counted in this sample were tens of thousands of clones; about 91% of them appeared once. Together, the top ten hold 5% to 6.5% of the sample.

Ends trimmed: V by 3 bases, J by 5 bases; bases unmatched to a gene: 8. Reading from cysteine to phenylalanine, the CDR3 counts 17 amino acids. The CDR3 DNA has 51 bases and is translated from base 1. Reading the germline V gene gives CDR1 KGHSH and CDR2 LQKENI. This clone was picked up one time. The target of this receptor is not known. There are no base qualities to consult, and no much larger clone falls within one base. Here the chain combines TRBV18 and TRBJ2-3, and 13 junctional nucleotides match TRBD2. The receptor's source is a woman between 45 and 65 years old with acute or convalescent COVID-19. Specimen: peripheral blood. The bases are TGTGCCAGCTCACCTCGGACTAGCGGGAGAGGGGTAGATACGCAGTATTTT. This gives the protein CASSPRTSGRGVDTQYF.